The subject of this entry is one T cell receptor (beta chain). This CDR3 region has 12 residues. Germline loops: CDR1 GTSNPN, CDR2 SVGIG (reference sequence). Trimming pared 2 bases from V and 9 bases from J, leaving 8 bases between. This sample is drawn from a study of blood T cell repertoires in COVID-19. Assay used: immunoSEQ multiplex PCR; TCRdb lists only in-frame clones, some missing. The sample has roughly 300,000 clones, 81% seen once. Sequences were obtained from peripheral blood. V and J are TRBV30 and TRBJ1-6, with no clear D. The sequence was collected from a woman in her sixties or seventies with active or convalescent COVID-19. The CDR3 DNA sequence: TGTGCCTGGAGTCCGGGGTTTTCACCCCTCCACTTT. This encodes CAWSPGFSPLHF.